The 13 T cell receptor beta chains listed next were all sequenced from one sample in a study of shared clonotypes between healthy human individuals. TCRdb keeps only in-frame clones here, not all; method: immunoSEQ multiplex PCR. The repertoire consists of about 2.3 million clones, with 92% occurring once and the leading ten covering more than 0.35%. Sequencing was carried out using naive CD4+ T cells from PBMCs. Subset in this sample: CD45RA+ positively selected. The source of these receptors is a man younger than 35 in good health. Some clones in this sample may be carry-over from other donors' samples.

This CDR3 is CASSVLHGGDTSVTQYF. The CDR3 DNA reads as TGTGCCAGCAGCGTCCTTCACGGGGGGGATACGTCGGTGACCCAGTACTTC. This chain joins TRBV9 and TRBJ2-5, with 8 bases matching TRBD2. The CDR3 has 17 amino acids. CDR1 is SGDLS and CDR2 is YYNGEE in the germline V gene. With V trimmed by 2 bases and J by 7 bases, 16 bases remained unmatched. Together with reference TRBV9 and TRBJ2-5, the CDR3 gives the full variable domain: DSGVTQTPKHLITATGQRVTLRCSPRSGDLSVYWYQQSLDQGLQFLIQYYNGEERAKGNILERFSAQQFPDLHSELNLSSLELGDSALYFCASSVLHGGDTSVTQYFGPGTRLLVL.

This clone was detected only a few times. CDR3 sequence (DNA): TGTGCCACCTCTCGGGAGATGAACACTGAAGCTTTCTTT. Translation: CATSREMNTEAFF. V is TRBV7-3 and J is TRBJ1-1; D unresolved. There are 13 residues in the CDR3. The V gene's germline CDR1 is SGHTA and CDR2 FQGTGA. With 10 bases removed from V and 0 bases from J, the gap between germline ends came to 12 bases.

Comment on this clone: Other DNA sequences from this sample encode an identical CDR3 as well. The rearrangement joins TRBV18 to TRBJ1-1; D may be TRBD1 (5 bases). This CDR3 has 13 residues. Trimming removed 4 bases from V and 1 base from J, with 7 bases in between. Germline lookup yields CDR1 KGHSH and CDR2 LQKENI. CDR3 sequence reads: CASSQQENTEAFF. DNA for the CDR3: TGTGCCAGCTCACAACAGGAGAACACTGAAGCTTTCTTT.

In this sample, this clone turned up once. V and J are TRBV27 and TRBJ2-7, with TRBD2 matching 10 bases. This CDR3 region has 15 residues. J gave up 4 bases and V 5 bases, and 8 bases lay outside the gene matches. Germline loops: CDR1 MNHEY, CDR2 SMNVEV (reference sequence). The DNA of the CDR3 is TGTGCCAGCAGTCAAAGCGGGAGGGCCTCGTACGAGCAGTACTTC. Protein sequence: CASSQSGRASYEQYF.

The V gene is TRBV25-1, the J gene TRBJ1-4; D unresolved. CDR3 length: 16 amino acids. In germline, CDR1 is MGHDK, CDR2 SYGVNS. The V gene lost 2 bases and the J gene lost 0 bases, with 10 bases spanning the gap. The CDR3 nucleotides are TGTGCCAGCAGTGAACGTTGGGCCTCAACTAATGAAAAACTGTTTTTT. Protein sequence: CASSERWASTNEKLFF.

This chain joins TRBV5-1 and TRBJ2-1, with 9 bases fitting TRBD2. There are 15 residues in the CDR3. Germline trimming cut 4 bases from V and 8 bases from J; bases unmatched to any gene: 10. Germline assignment: CDR1 SGHRS and CDR2 YFSETQ. CDR3 protein: CASSPGLASDDEQFF. The CDR3 DNA reads as TGCGCCAGCAGCCCGGGACTAGCCTCAGACGATGAGCAGTTCTTC. The full variable domain, with the rest looked up from reference TRBV5-1 and TRBJ2-1, is KAGVTQTPRYLIKTRGQQVTLSCSPISGHRSVSWYQQTPGQGLQFLFEYFSETQRNKGNFPGRFSGRQFSNSRSEMNVSTLELGDSALYLCASSPGLASDDEQFFGPGTRLTVL.

J is TRBJ2-4 and V is TRBV5-1; D uncertain. This CDR3 region has 14 residues. The ends were cut back, 1 base at V and 3 bases at J, with 8 bases in the middle. Per germline, CDR1 SGHRS and CDR2 YFSETQ. The CDR3, as DNA: TGCGCCAGCAGCTTGTACAGTGGCAAAAACATTCAGTACTTC. The encoded protein is CASSLYSGKNIQYF. The whole variable domain, remainder taken from reference TRBV5-1 and TRBJ2-4, is KAGVTQTPRYLIKTRGQQVTLSCSPISGHRSVSWYQQTPGQGLQFLFEYFSETQRNKGNFPGRFSGRQFSNSRSEMNVSTLELGDSALYLCASSLYSGKNIQYFGAGTRLSVL.

This clone was detected once. The chain uses TRBV28 and TRBJ2-7; D may match TRBD1 or TRBD2 (5 bases each). The CDR3 is 13 amino acids. Deletions cut 8 bases from V and 0 bases from J, with 11 bases between. Germline V gene sequence: CDR1 MDHEN, CDR2 SYDVKM. The CDR3 coding sequence is TGTGCCAGCCGGGACGGATACTCCTACGAGCAGTACTTC. Protein: CASRDGYSYEQYF.

This clone has only a few counts. The rearrangement joins TRBV29-1 to TRBJ2-1; a weak D match, TRBD2 (6 bases). The V end was cut by 6 bases, the J end by 3 bases, with 27 bases between. Germline V gene lookup returns CDR1 SQVTM and CDR2 ANQGSEA. The CDR3 contains 18 residues. DNA for the CDR3: TGCAGCGTGTGGAGGGGCGCCATCCGGATAATGTACTACAATGAGCAGTTCTTC. This encodes CSVWRGAIRIMYYNEQFF.

Concerning this clone itself: This sample includes further DNA sequences coding for the same CDR3. The J gene is TRBJ2-2, the V gene TRBV18; 11 positions agree with TRBD1. CDR1 and CDR2 from the germline V gene are KGHSH and LQKENI. The CDR3 runs 15 residues. With 2 bases clipped from V and 6 bases from J, the junction kept 2 bases outside the gene matches. CDR3: CASSPGQGAAGELFF. The DNA for the CDR3 is TGTGCCAGCTCACCAGGACAGGGGGCCGCCGGGGAGCTGTTTTTT.

The chain has TRBV9 and TRBJ1-2; D is possibly TRBD1 (6 bases). The CDR3 spans 18 residues. Deletions cut 4 bases from V and 2 bases from J, with 24 bases between. CDR1 is SGDLS, CDR2 YYNGEE, per germline. CDR3 DNA sequence: TGTGCCAGCAGCTCCACAAGTGGGGGGCTATGGTCGAACTATGGCTACACCTTC. Translating gives CASSSTSGGLWSNYGYTF.

The rearrangement uses TRBV11-2 and TRBJ2-1, with D hard to call. The length of the CDR3 is 11 residues. The germline CDR1 and CDR2 sequences are SGHAT and FQNNGV. Trimming pared 7 bases from V and 9 bases from J, leaving 10 bases between. For the CDR3, the DNA is TGTGCCAGCACTGCGGTGGCTGAGCAGTTCTTC. This codes for CASTAVAEQFF.

CDR3 in amino acids: CANSPGRVSYGYTF. The CDR3 DNA reads as TGTGCCAATTCCCCAGGGCGCGTCTCCTATGGCTACACCTTC. The chain links TRBV28 to TRBJ1-2, with a possible D match to TRBD1 (5 bases). Germline V gene sequence: CDR1 MDHEN, CDR2 SYDVKM. With 10 bases removed from V and 4 bases from J, the gap between germline ends came to 19 bases. The CDR3 sequence is 14 residues long.